The 2 T cell receptor beta chains below were found in one sample sequenced in a study of shared clonotypes between healthy human individuals. Some clones are missing from TCRdb's copy, which holds only in-frame ones; the method was immunoSEQ multiplex PCR. The data show 2 million to 3 million clones, around nine tenths seen once. Sequencing was performed on naive CD4+ T cells sorted from blood. Subset here: CD45RA+ positively selected. The receptors originated from a man between 18 and 35 years old in good health.

On this clone: Other DNA sequences in this sample translate to the same CDR3. The chain couples TRBV11-3 to TRBJ2-3; no clear D. Looked up from germline, CDR1 is SGHNT and CDR2 is YENEEA. The CDR3 runs 12 residues. V lost 3 bases and J lost 6, with 7 bases in between. The CDR3 reads CASSFRADTQYF. The DNA for the CDR3 is TGTGCCAGCAGCTTCAGAGCGGATACGCAGTATTTT.

This chain uses TRBV7-9 with TRBJ1-4; D remains ambiguous. Germline assignment: CDR1 SEHNR and CDR2 FQNEAQ (reference sequence). This CDR3 region has 13 residues. V lost 8 bases, J lost 0 bases, and 7 bases lay in between. The CDR3 DNA follows: TGTGCCAGCTCCCCTGCAACTAATGAAAAACTGTTTTTT. Its protein is CASSPATNEKLFF.